Listed below are T cell receptor beta chains from one sample, sequenced in a study of T cell repertoires in cytomegalovirus infection. TCRdb used MiXCR to reprocess the reads, holding one entry per CDR3 protein. The sample contains about 680,000 distinct CDR3 sequences, approximately 24% of which appear only once. The sample was CD8+ T cells from PBMCs. All receptors derive from a human donor in good health (CMV status not recorded). Some clones in this sample may be carry-over from other donors' samples. Both conserved end residues are part of each CDR3. The D gene is left open where the match is weak. Clone size is stated in some rows and not others, as once, few, many or a class when expanded.

j_call | cdr3_length | d_call | v_call | clone_size | cdr3_aa | cdr3_nt
TRBJ2-1 | 11 | . | TRBV19 | . | CAIGGANEQFF | TGTGCCATTGGGGGGGCCAATGAGCAGTTCTTC
TRBJ2-1 | 19 | TRBD2 | TRBV14 | . | CASSHWGTSGGAVYNEQFF | TGTGCCAGCAGCCACTGGGGGACTAGCGGGGGGGCGGTCTACAATGAGCAGTTCTTC
TRBJ1-1 | 13 | . | TRBV29-1 | few | CSVEDGQYTEAFF | TGCAGCGTTGAAGATGGTCAATACACTGAAGCTTTCTTT
TRBJ2-7 | 17 | TRBD1 | TRBV3-1 | . | CASSQDRRQGLSDEQYF | TGTGCCAGCAGCCAAGATAGACGACAGGGTCTGAGTGACGAGCAGTACTTC
TRBJ1-2 | 13 | . | TRBV6-2/TRBV6-3 | many | CASNLQGADGYTF | TGTGCCAGCAACCTACAGGGTGCGGATGGCTACACCTTC
TRBJ1-2 | 12 | . | TRBV2 | . | CASNPLNYGYTF | TGTGCCAGCAATCCGCTAAACTATGGCTACACCTTC
TRBJ1-1 | 12 | . | TRBV28 | many | CATLWGFTEAFF | TGTGCCACCCTTTGGGGCTTCACTGAAGCTTTCTTT
TRBJ2-1 | 15 | TRBD1 | TRBV7-3 | few | CASSLGQGNRNEQFF | TGTGCCAGCAGCTTAGGACAGGGTAACCGCAATGAGCAGTTCTTC
TRBJ1-2 | 15 | . | TRBV15 | . | CATSEGQGPNYGYTF | TGTGCCACCAGCGAGGGGCAGGGCCCTAACTATGGCTACACCTTC
TRBJ2-1 | 15 | TRBD2 | TRBV18 | . | CASSPSTSYYNEQFF | TGTGCCAGCTCACCGTCGACTAGCTATTACAATGAGCAGTTCTTC
TRBJ1-1 | 13 | TRBD1 | TRBV7-9 | few | CASSLAKDREAFF | TGTGCCAGCAGCTTAGCAAAGGACAGGGAAGCTTTCTTT
TRBJ1-3 | 12 | . | TRBV29-1 | . | CSVGGTSDTIYF | TGCAGCGTTGGGGGAACCAGCGACACCATATATTTT
TRBJ2-5 | 12 | TRBD2 | TRBV6-1 | . | CASNGGQETQYF | TGTGCCAGCAACGGGGGGCAAGAGACCCAGTACTTC
TRBJ1-5 | 15 | . | TRBV7-2 | many | CASSLEWGGVQPQHF | TGTGCCAGCAGCTTAGAGTGGGGGGGGGTTCAGCCCCAGCATTTT
TRBJ1-1 | 13 | . | TRBV2 | few | CASSTRRNTEAFF | TGTGCCAGCAGCACCAGACGGAACACTGAAGCTTTCTTT
TRBJ2-1 | 16 | TRBD2 | TRBV7-9 | few | CASNEGLAGVGREQFF | TGTGCCAGCAACGAAGGACTAGCGGGGGTCGGCCGTGAGCAGTTCTTC
TRBJ2-2 | 16 | . | TRBV7-9 | few | CASSPRQPKNTGELFF | TGTGCCAGCAGCCCCCGACAGCCCAAGAACACCGGGGAGCTGTTTTTT
TRBJ2-2 | 15 | TRBD2 | TRBV7-9 | few | CASSPGRVGTGELFF | TGTGCCAGCAGCCCCGGGAGGGTGGGCACCGGGGAGCTGTTTTTT
TRBJ2-5 | 18 | . | TRBV28 | . | CASSLDPPGQQYQETQYF | TGTGCCAGCAGTCTAGACCCACCGGGACAACAGTACCAAGAGACCCAGTACTTC
TRBJ2-5 | 17 | TRBD2 | TRBV7-8 | many | CASSVPGTSGGRETQYF | TGTGCCAGCAGCGTACCCGGGACTAGCGGGGGGAGAGAGACCCAGTACTTC
TRBJ2-5 | 15 | . | TRBV5-4 | . | CASSLAAEFQETQYF | TGTGCCAGCAGCTTGGCCGCGGAGTTCCAAGAGACCCAGTACTTC
TRBJ1-2 | 14 | . | TRBV14 | few | CASSQTTGYYGYTF | TGTGCCAGCAGCCAAACTACAGGGTACTATGGCTACACCTTC
TRBJ1-4 | 15 | TRBD1 | TRBV7-9 | . | CASSVSGTGDEKLFF | TGTGCCAGCAGCGTCTCCGGGACAGGGGACGAAAAACTGTTTTTT
TRBJ1-1 | 14 | . | TRBV12-3/TRBV12-4 | many | CASSLVGANTEAFF | TGTGCCAGCAGCTTAGTAGGAGCGAACACTGAAGCTTTCTTT
TRBJ1-3 | 12 | . | TRBV6-2/TRBV6-3 | . | CASRPNGNTIYF | TGTGCCAGCAGACCGAATGGAAACACCATATATTTT
TRBJ2-1 | 11 | . | TRBV12-5 | . | CASGLWDEQFF | TGTGCTAGTGGTTTGTGGGATGAGCAGTTCTTC
TRBJ2-1 | 14 | . | TRBV6-6 | many | CASSVGAALHEQFF | TGTGCCAGCAGTGTAGGGGCTGCCCTGCATGAGCAGTTCTTC
TRBJ1-5 | 11 | . | TRBV11-3 | few | CASLRNQPQHF | TGTGCCAGCCTACGCAATCAGCCCCAGCATTTT
TRBJ1-1 | 16 | TRBD1 | TRBV18 | many | CASFPGYETGLTEAFF | TGTGCCAGCTTCCCAGGGTACGAGACAGGGCTCACTGAAGCTTTCTTT
TRBJ2-7 | 14 | . | TRBV4-1 | few | CASSQVGEAGEQYF | TGCGCCAGCAGCCAAGTCGGTGAGGCGGGCGAGCAGTACTTC
TRBJ1-5 | 16 | . | TRBV10-3 | few | CAISEPLGGSNQPQHF | TGTGCCATCAGTGAGCCCTTGGGAGGGAGCAATCAGCCCCAGCATTTT
TRBJ2-2 | 16 | TRBD2 | TRBV6-2/TRBV6-3 | . | CASSYPGGANTGELFF | TGTGCCAGCAGTTACCCCGGGGGGGCAAACACCGGGGAGCTGTTTTTT
TRBJ2-5 | 16 | TRBD2 | TRBV7-2 | many | CASSWVAGGFQETQYF | TGTGCCAGCAGCTGGGTAGCGGGGGGGTTTCAAGAGACCCAGTACTTC
TRBJ1-1 | 12 | . | TRBV28 | . | CASRSVNTEAFF | TGTGCCAGCAGATCGGTGAACACTGAAGCTTTCTTT
TRBJ2-1 | 16 | . | TRBV5-5 | few | CASSVHRASASNEQFF | TGTGCCAGCAGCGTCCACAGGGCGAGCGCGAGCAATGAGCAGTTCTTC